A selection of T cell receptor beta chains follows, all from one sample in a study of PD-1 blockade in mismatch repair-deficient tumors. Generated by immunoSEQ multiplex PCR, the TCRdb table keeps only in-frame clones and is missing some. The table lists about 84,000 clones, over 75% of them singletons. Sequencing used peripheral blood, obtained 12 weeks after starting pembrolizumab. The receptors were sampled from an adult with mismatch repair-deficient cancer. CDR3s include the opening cysteine and the closing phenylalanine or tryptophan. The D gene is left open where the match is weak. Rows give clone size only sometimes, using once, few, many, or a class for an expanded clone.

TRBV4-1	NA	TRBJ2-5	NA	CASSQEERAETQYF	TGCGCCAGCAGCCAAGAGGAGAGGGCAGAGACCCAGTACTTC
TRBV19	NA	TRBJ1-5	NA	CASSRGNQPQHF	TGTGCCAGCAGCCGAGGCAATCAGCCCCAGCATTTT
TRBV7-6	NA	TRBJ1-5	NA	CASSSQYSNQPQHF	TGTGCCAGCAGCTCCCAATATAGCAATCAGCCCCAGCATTTT
TRBV9	NA	TRBJ1-1	NA	CASSVAPGTPNTEAFF	TGTGCCAGCAGCGTAGCTCCCGGGACGCCGAACACTGAAGCTTTCTTT
TRBV12-5	NA	TRBJ1-4	NA	CASGLGLAGEGEKLFF	TGTGCTAGTGGTTTAGGTCTGGCAGGGGAAGGAGAAAAACTGTTTTTT
TRBV11-3	NA	TRBJ2-5	few	CASSLVGFQRETQYF	TGTGCCAGCAGCTTAGTAGGGTTTCAACGGGAGACCCAGTACTTC
TRBV7-8	NA	TRBJ2-1	few	CASSSPSKAVEQFF	TGTGCCAGCAGTTCCCCATCCAAAGCGGTTGAGCAGTTCTTC
TRBV5-4	NA	TRBJ2-3	NA	CASSLSTDTQYF	TGTGCCAGCAGCTTAAGCACAGATACGCAGTATTTT
TRBV20-1	NA	TRBJ2-7	few	CSAMGEGEQYF	TGCAGTGCTATGGGTGAGGGAGAGCAGTACTTC
TRBV19	NA	TRBJ2-2	NA	CASSIDPGGRDTGELFF	TGTGCCAGTAGTATAGACCCGGGGGGCCGCGACACCGGGGAGCTGTTTTTT
TRBV5-4	TRBD2	TRBJ2-3	NA	CASRSGGVADTQYF	TGTGCCAGCCGTAGCGGGGGAGTGGCAGATACGCAGTATTTT
TRBV2	NA	TRBJ2-7	NA	CASSGGSYEQYF	TGTGCCAGCTCCGGGGGATCCTACGAGCAGTACTTC
TRBV11-1	NA	TRBJ2-7	NA	CASSDDEQYF	TGTGCCAGCAGCGACGACGAGCAGTACTTC
TRBV6-5	NA	TRBJ1-2	NA	CASSYSFEHPNGYTF	TGTGCCAGCAGTTACTCGTTCGAACACCCGAATGGCTACACCTTC
TRBV2	TRBD1	TRBJ1-2	NA	CASSVKGDSYGYTF	TGTGCCAGCAGTGTCAAAGGGGACAGCTATGGCTACACCTTC
TRBV9	NA	TRBJ1-3	NA	CASSVGVVDSGNTIYF	TGTGCCAGCAGCGTTGGGGTTGTCGACTCTGGAAACACCATATATTTT
TRBV5-4	NA	TRBJ2-3	NA	CASSQYRTTDTQYF	TGTGCCAGCAGCCAATACCGGACCACAGATACGCAGTATTTT
TRBV4-1	NA	TRBJ2-4	once	CASSLILEAKNIQYF	TGCGCCAGCAGCCTCATCCTAGAGGCCAAAAACATTCAGTACTTC
TRBV6-1	NA	TRBJ1-4	NA	CASSEAGTWYEKLFF	TGTGCCAGCAGTGAAGCGGGGACGTGGTATGAAAAACTGTTTTTT
TRBV7-9	NA	TRBJ1-1	NA	CASTPGGGTEAFF	TGTGCCAGTACACCCGGGGGTGGCACTGAAGCTTTCTTT
TRBV29-1	NA	TRBJ1-2	NA	CSVEGGRGGYTF	TGCAGCGTTGAAGGGGGCAGGGGTGGCTACACCTTC
TRBV7-9	NA	TRBJ1-1	once	CASSSYSENTEAFF	TGTGCCAGCAGCTCTTATTCGGAGAACACTGAAGCTTTCTTT
TRBV10-3	TRBD1	TRBJ1-5	NA	CATGQENQPQHF	TGTGCCACGGGACAGGAAAATCAGCCCCAGCATTTT
TRBV27	NA	TRBJ2-2	few	CASSLKTPESTGELFF	TGTGCCAGCAGTTTAAAGACCCCGGAAAGCACCGGGGAGCTGTTTTTT
TRBV6-1	TRBD2	TRBJ2-1	NA	CASSLPSGEGNEQFF	TGTGCCAGCAGTCTTCCTAGCGGCGAAGGGAATGAGCAGTTCTTC
TRBV7-7	TRBD1	TRBJ2-7	NA	CASSFRTGGKYEQYF	TGTGCTAGCAGCTTCCGGACAGGGGGCAAGTACGAGCAGTACTTC
TRBV6-1	NA	TRBJ2-1	NA	CASSETVGSYNEQFF	TGTGCCAGCAGTGAAACCGTCGGGAGCTACAATGAGCAGTTCTTC
TRBV9	NA	TRBJ1-1	NA	CASSVMELNTEAFF	TGTGCCAGCAGCGTAATGGAGCTGAACACTGAAGCTTTCTTT
TRBV9	TRBD1	TRBJ2-3	NA	CASSAGQGPDTQYF	TGTGCCAGCAGCGCCGGACAGGGCCCGGATACGCAGTATTTT
TRBV9	TRBD1	TRBJ1-3	NA	CASSVEGAYGNTIYF	TGTGCCAGCAGCGTAGAGGGGGCTTATGGAAACACCATATATTTT
TRBV10-3	NA	TRBJ2-3	NA	CAISTSTDTQYF	TGTGCCATCAGTACCAGCACAGATACGCAGTATTTT
TRBV6-4	TRBD2	TRBJ2-1	NA	CASSDSGSGGRGYNEQFF	TGTGCCAGCAGTGACTCCGGGTCGGGCGGGAGAGGCTACAATGAGCAGTTCTTC
TRBV7-9	NA	TRBJ2-7	NA	CASNPYLGADYEQYF	TGTGCCAGCAACCCTTACCTGGGGGCGGATTACGAGCAGTACTTC
TRBV7-9	NA	TRBJ2-1	few	CASSLANTNRPEQFF	TGTGCCAGCAGCTTAGCGAATACTAACCGGCCTGAGCAGTTCTTC
TRBV9	NA	TRBJ2-7	NA	CASSVVSYEQYF	TGTGCCAGCAGCGTAGTCTCCTACGAGCAGTACTTC
TRBV9	TRBD2	TRBJ2-7	NA	CASSPTGTSGYEQYF	TGTGCCAGCAGCCCGACAGGGACTAGCGGGTACGAGCAGTACTTC
TRBV6-5	NA	TRBJ2-5	NA	CASRATGVETQYF	TGTGCCAGCAGGGCGACAGGCGTTGAGACCCAGTACTTC
TRBV7-3	TRBD2	TRBJ2-5	NA	CASSPSGVQETQYF	TGTGCCAGCAGCCCCAGCGGGGTCCAAGAGACCCAGTACTTC
TRBV5-1	NA	TRBJ2-1	once	CASSTGTGAGGRDEQFF	TGCGCCAGCAGTACGGGGACGGGAGCGGGTGGGCGTGATGAGCAGTTCTTC
TRBV6-6	NA	TRBJ2-2	NA	CASSYTRAGTGELFF	TGTGCCAGCAGTTACACCAGGGCGGGCACCGGGGAGCTGTTTTTT
TRBV5-4	TRBD1	TRBJ1-4	NA	CASSRDSAEKLFF	TGTGCCAGCAGCCGGGACAGCGCTGAAAAACTGTTTTTT
TRBV13	NA	TRBJ2-2	once	CASSEILSDSTGELFF	TGTGCCAGCAGCGAAATCTTATCGGATAGCACCGGGGAGCTGTTTTTT
TRBV10-3	NA	TRBJ2-2	NA	CAIVSELNTGELFF	TGTGCCATCGTTAGTGAACTGAACACCGGGGAGCTGTTTTTT
TRBV7-2	TRBD1	TRBJ2-7	NA	CASSGGATRGEQYF	TGTGCCAGTTCAGGGGGAGCTACTCGGGGCGAGCAGTACTTC
TRBV7-2	NA	TRBJ2-1	NA	CASSLGGEQFF	TGTGCCAGCAGCCTGGGGGGTGAGCAGTTCTTC
TRBV27	NA	TRBJ2-5	NA	CASSDTQGDSHQETQYF	TGTGCCAGCAGCGATACCCAAGGAGATTCACACCAAGAGACCCAGTACTTC
TRBV6-5	NA	TRBJ2-7	once	CASSRDGYEQYF	TGTGCCAGCAGCCGTGACGGCTACGAGCAGTACTTC
TRBV5-1	NA	TRBJ2-7	many	CASSLRAGTGTEQYF	TGCGCCAGCAGCTTGAGGGCGGGAACAGGGACCGAGCAGTACTTC
TRBV2	TRBD2	TRBJ2-7	few	CASSSSGNYEQYF	TGTGCCAGCAGTTCTAGCGGGAACTACGAGCAGTACTTC
TRBV30	NA	TRBJ1-2	few	CAWRQNYGYTF	TGTGCCTGGCGGCAGAACTATGGCTACACCTTC
TRBV21-1	NA	TRBJ2-5	few	CASSKECRVTQETQYF	TGTGCCAGCAGCAAAGAATGTAGGGTCACTCAAGAGACCCAGTACTTC
TRBV11-3	TRBD2	TRBJ2-7	NA	CASSLRREAAYEQYF	TGTGCCAGCAGCTTACGTCGGGAGGCTGCATACGAGCAGTACTTC
TRBV7-8	TRBD1	TRBJ2-7	NA	CASSLDGTGGTYEQYF	TGTGCCAGCAGCTTAGACGGGACAGGGGGCACCTACGAGCAGTACTTC